What follows describes a single TCR beta chain. The entry originates in a study of blood T cell repertoires in COVID-19. Overall study: In each case, the material was cDNA or gDNA derived from T cells, B-cell-depleted T cells, or PBMCs.

V lost 5 bases to trimming and J lost 7 bases; unmatched junction nucleotides: 16. The CDR3 length is 17 residues. Germline CDR1 is LNHDA and CDR2 is SQIVND (reference sequence). Some clones are missing from TCRdb's copy, which holds only in-frame ones; the method was immunoSEQ multiplex PCR. This table has 150,000 to 200,000 clones, approximately 90% appearing once. Sequenced sample: peripheral blood. The chain uses TRBV19 and TRBJ2-1; 8 bases match TRBD1. The TCR sequence derives from a man between 45 and 60 years old with acute or convalescent COVID-19. CDR3 sequence: CASSPITGQGARNEQFF. DNA for the CDR3: TGTGCCAGTAGTCCGATCACAGGGCAGGGGGCGCGAAATGAGCAGTTCTTC. The full variable domain, with the rest looked up from reference TRBV19 and TRBJ2-1, is DGGITQSPKYLFRKEGQNVTLSCEQNLNHDAMYWYRQDPGQGLRLIYYSQIVNDFQKGDIAEGYSVSREKKESFPLTVTSAQKNPTAFYLCASSPITGQGARNEQFFGPGTRLTVL.